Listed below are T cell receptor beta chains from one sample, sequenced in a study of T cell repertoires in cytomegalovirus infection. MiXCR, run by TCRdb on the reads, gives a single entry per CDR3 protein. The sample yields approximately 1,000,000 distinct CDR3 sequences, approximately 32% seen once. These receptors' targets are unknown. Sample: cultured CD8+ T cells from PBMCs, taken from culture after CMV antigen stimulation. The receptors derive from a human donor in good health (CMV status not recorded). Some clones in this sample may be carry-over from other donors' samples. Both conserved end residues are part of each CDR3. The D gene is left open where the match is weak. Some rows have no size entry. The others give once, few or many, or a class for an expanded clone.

cdr3_aa: CASSSQGSGTEAFF
cdr3_nt: TGTGCCAGCAGTTCACAGGGCTCGGGCACTGAAGCTTTCTTT
d_call: -
v_call: TRBV6-5
j_call: TRBJ1-1
clone_size: -

cdr3_aa: CSVAVDINGYTF
cdr3_nt: TGCAGCGTTGCCGTAGACATCAATGGCTACACCTTC
d_call: -
v_call: TRBV29-1
j_call: TRBJ1-2
clone_size: many

cdr3_aa: CASSEDFYEQYF
cdr3_nt: TGTGCCAGCAGTGAGGATTTCTACGAGCAGTACTTC
d_call: -
v_call: TRBV6-1
j_call: TRBJ2-7
clone_size: few

cdr3_aa: CASSSPGLSNYGYTF
cdr3_nt: TGCGCCAGCAGCTCACCGGGACTTTCTAACTATGGCTACACCTTC
d_call: -
v_call: TRBV5-1
j_call: TRBJ1-2
clone_size: few

cdr3_aa: CASSPDIFGNQPQHF
cdr3_nt: TGTGCCAGCAGCCCCGACATTTTTGGCAATCAGCCCCAGCATTTT
d_call: -
v_call: TRBV7-2
j_call: TRBJ1-5
clone_size: -

cdr3_aa: CASSSHRDFYEEAYNEQFF
cdr3_nt: TGTGCCAGCAGCTCCCACCGGGACTTCTACGAGGAGGCCTACAATGAGCAGTTCTTC
d_call: -
v_call: TRBV11-2
j_call: TRBJ2-1
clone_size: few

cdr3_aa: CASKGTSGNTIYF
cdr3_nt: TGTGCCAGCAAGGGGACATCTGGAAACACCATATATTTT
d_call: -
v_call: TRBV6-5
j_call: TRBJ1-3
clone_size: -

cdr3_aa: CSARVPELTSYNEQFF
cdr3_nt: TGCAGTGCTAGAGTACCGGAGCTAACCTCCTACAATGAGCAGTTCTTC
d_call: -
v_call: TRBV20-1
j_call: TRBJ2-1
clone_size: -

cdr3_aa: CASSLWTGENTGELFF
cdr3_nt: TGTGCCAGCAGCTTATGGACAGGGGAGAACACCGGGGAGCTGTTTTTT
d_call: TRBD1
v_call: TRBV7-9
j_call: TRBJ2-2
clone_size: many

cdr3_aa: CASSFSGWGYQETQYF
cdr3_nt: TGTGCCAGCAGCTTCTCAGGGTGGGGGTACCAAGAGACCCAGTACTTC
d_call: -
v_call: TRBV5-5
j_call: TRBJ2-5
clone_size: many

cdr3_aa: CASSFGHLYNSPLHF
cdr3_nt: TGTGCCAGCAGCTTTGGACACCTCTATAATTCACCCCTCCACTTT
d_call: -
v_call: TRBV5-4
j_call: TRBJ1-6
clone_size: -

cdr3_aa: CASSLGRGQGADTQYF
cdr3_nt: TGTGCCAGCAGCTTAGGCAGAGGACAGGGAGCAGATACGCAGTATTTT
d_call: TRBD1
v_call: TRBV7-6
j_call: TRBJ2-3
clone_size: -

cdr3_aa: CASSRGTSGKNEQFF
cdr3_nt: TGTGCCAGTAGTCGAGGGACTAGCGGGAAGAACGAGCAGTTCTTC
d_call: TRBD2
v_call: TRBV19
j_call: TRBJ2-1
clone_size: few

cdr3_aa: CASSLAQDPEAFF
cdr3_nt: TGTGCCAGCAGCTTAGCTCAGGACCCTGAAGCTTTCTTT
d_call: -
v_call: TRBV7-9
j_call: TRBJ1-1
clone_size: -

cdr3_aa: CASSIAGARFSTDTQYF
cdr3_nt: TGTGCCAGCTCCATAGCGGGGGCCCGCTTCAGCACAGATACGCAGTATTTT
d_call: TRBD2
v_call: TRBV5-5
j_call: TRBJ2-3
clone_size: few

cdr3_aa: CASRPGGGGNQPQHF
cdr3_nt: TGTGCCAGCAGACCGGGAGGGGGTGGCAATCAGCCCCAGCATTTT
d_call: -
v_call: TRBV7-6
j_call: TRBJ1-5
clone_size: -

cdr3_aa: CASSPRTGVGGEQFF
cdr3_nt: TGTGCCAGCAGCCCTCGGACAGGGGTGGGGGGTGAGCAGTTCTTC
d_call: TRBD1
v_call: TRBV4-2
j_call: TRBJ2-1
clone_size: -